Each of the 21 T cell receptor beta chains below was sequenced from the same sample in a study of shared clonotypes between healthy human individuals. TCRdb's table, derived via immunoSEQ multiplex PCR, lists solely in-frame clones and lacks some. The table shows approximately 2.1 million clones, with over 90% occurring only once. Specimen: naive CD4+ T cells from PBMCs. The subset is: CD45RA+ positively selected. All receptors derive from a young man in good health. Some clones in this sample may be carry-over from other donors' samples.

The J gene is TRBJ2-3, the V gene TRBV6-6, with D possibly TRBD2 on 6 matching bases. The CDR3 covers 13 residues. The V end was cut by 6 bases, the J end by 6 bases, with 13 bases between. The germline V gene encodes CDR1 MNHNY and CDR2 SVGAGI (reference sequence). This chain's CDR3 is CASRRDGGDTQYF. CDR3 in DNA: TGTGCCAGCAGACGCGATGGGGGGGATACGCAGTATTTT.

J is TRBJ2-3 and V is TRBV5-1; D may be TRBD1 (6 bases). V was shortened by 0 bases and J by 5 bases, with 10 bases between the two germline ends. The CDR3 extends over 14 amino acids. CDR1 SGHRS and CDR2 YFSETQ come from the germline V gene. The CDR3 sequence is CASSLGTGLDTQYF. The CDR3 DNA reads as TGCGCCAGCAGCTTGGGTACAGGGCTAGATACGCAGTATTTT.

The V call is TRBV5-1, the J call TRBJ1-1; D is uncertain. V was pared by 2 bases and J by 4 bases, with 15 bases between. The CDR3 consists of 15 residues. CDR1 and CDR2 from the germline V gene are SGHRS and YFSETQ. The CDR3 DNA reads TGCGCCAGCAGCTTACTCGCTTTCGTCAGCACTGAAGCTTTCTTT. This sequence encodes CASSLLAFVSTEAFF.

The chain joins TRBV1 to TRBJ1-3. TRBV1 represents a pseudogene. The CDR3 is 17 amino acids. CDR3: CTSSQDRPESSGNTIYF. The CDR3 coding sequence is TGCACCAGCAGCCAAGATCGGCCCGAGAGCTCTGGAAACACCATATATTTT.

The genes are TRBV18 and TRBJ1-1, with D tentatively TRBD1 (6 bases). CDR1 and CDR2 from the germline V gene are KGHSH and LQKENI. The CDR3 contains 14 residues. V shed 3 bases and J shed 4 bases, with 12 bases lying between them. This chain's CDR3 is CASSPQTGFTEAFF. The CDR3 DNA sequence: TGTGCCAGCTCACCCCAAACAGGGTTCACTGAAGCTTTCTTT.

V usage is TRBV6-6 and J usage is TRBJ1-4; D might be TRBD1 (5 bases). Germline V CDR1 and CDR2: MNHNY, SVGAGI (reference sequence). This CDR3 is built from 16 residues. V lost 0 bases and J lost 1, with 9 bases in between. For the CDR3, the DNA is TGTGCCAGCAGTTACTCTCGACAGCAAACTAATGAAAAACTGTTTTTT. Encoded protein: CASSYSRQQTNEKLFF.

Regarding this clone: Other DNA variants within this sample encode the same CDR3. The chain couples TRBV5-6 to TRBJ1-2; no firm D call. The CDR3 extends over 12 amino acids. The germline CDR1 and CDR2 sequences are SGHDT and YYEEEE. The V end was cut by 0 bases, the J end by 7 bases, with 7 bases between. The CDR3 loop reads CASSLARRGYTF. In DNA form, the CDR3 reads TGTGCCAGCAGCTTGGCACGCCGTGGCTACACCTTC. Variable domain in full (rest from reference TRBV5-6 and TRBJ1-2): DAGVTQSPTHLIKTRGQQVTLRCSPKSGHDTVSWYQQALGQGPQFIFQYYEEEERQRGNFPDRFSGHQFPNYSSELNVNALLLGDSALYLCASSLARRGYTFGSGTRLTVV.

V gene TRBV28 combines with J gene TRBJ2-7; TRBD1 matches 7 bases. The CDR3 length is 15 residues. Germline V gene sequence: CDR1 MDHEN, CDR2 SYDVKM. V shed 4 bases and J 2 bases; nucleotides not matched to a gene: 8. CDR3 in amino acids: CASSWVGQKPYEQYF. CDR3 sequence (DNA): TGTGCCAGCAGTTGGGTGGGACAGAAACCCTACGAGCAGTACTTC.

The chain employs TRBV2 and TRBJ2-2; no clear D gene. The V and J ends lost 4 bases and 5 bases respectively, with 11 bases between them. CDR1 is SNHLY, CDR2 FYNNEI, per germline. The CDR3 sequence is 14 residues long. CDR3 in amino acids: CASSVSRDTGELFF. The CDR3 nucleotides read TGTGCCAGCAGTGTTTCAAGGGATACCGGGGAGCTGTTTTTT.

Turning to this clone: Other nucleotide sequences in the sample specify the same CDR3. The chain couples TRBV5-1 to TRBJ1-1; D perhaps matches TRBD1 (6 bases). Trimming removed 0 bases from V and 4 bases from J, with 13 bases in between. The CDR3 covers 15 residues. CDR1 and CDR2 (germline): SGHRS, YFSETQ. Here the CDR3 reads CASSLVSGGGTEAFF. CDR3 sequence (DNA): TGCGCCAGCAGCTTGGTATCGGGGGGCGGCACTGAAGCTTTCTTT.

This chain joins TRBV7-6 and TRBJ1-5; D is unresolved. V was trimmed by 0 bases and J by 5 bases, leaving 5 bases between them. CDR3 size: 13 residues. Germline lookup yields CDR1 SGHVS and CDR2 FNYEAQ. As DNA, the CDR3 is TGTGCCAGCAGCTTAGCGAAGGATCAGCCCCAGCATTTT. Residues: CASSLAKDQPQHF.

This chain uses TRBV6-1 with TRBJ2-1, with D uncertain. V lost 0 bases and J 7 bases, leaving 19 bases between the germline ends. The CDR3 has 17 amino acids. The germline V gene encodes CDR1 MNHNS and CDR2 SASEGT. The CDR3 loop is CASSEALATFSLNEQFF. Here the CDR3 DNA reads TGTGCCAGCAGTGAAGCGCTGGCGACGTTCTCGTTGAATGAGCAGTTCTTC.

CDR3 sequence: CASQTGWDEKLFF. CDR3 DNA: TGTGCCAGCCAGACAGGGTGGGATGAAAAACTGTTTTTT. The chain couples TRBV6-1 to TRBJ1-4; 7 nucleotides match TRBD1. This CDR3 is built from 13 residues. Germline CDR1 and CDR2: MNHNS and SASEGT. The ends lost 8 bases at V and 6 bases at J; junction bases unmatched: 6.

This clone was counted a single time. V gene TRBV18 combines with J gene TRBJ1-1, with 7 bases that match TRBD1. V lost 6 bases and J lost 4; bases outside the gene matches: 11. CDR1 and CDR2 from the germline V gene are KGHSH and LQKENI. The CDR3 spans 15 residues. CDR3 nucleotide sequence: TGTGCCAGCTCCCCTCAGGGGGGGCCGGGCACTGAAGCTTTCTTT. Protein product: CASSPQGGPGTEAFF.

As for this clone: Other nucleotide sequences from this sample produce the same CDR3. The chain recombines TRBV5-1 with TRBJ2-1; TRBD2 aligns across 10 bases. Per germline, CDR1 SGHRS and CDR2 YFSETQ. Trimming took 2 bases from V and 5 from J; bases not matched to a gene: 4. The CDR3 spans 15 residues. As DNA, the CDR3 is TGCGCCAGCAGCTTTCTAGCGGGGGCCAACAATGAGCAGTTCTTC. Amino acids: CASSFLAGANNEQFF.

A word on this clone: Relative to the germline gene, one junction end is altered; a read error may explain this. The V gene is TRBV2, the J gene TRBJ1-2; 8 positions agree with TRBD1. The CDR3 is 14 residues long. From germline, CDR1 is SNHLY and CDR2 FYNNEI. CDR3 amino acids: CASRDIRQGFGYTF. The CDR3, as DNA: TGTGCCAGCCGTGACATTCGACAGGGGTTCGGCTACACCTTC. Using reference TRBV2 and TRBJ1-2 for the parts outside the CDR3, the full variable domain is EPEVTQTPSHQVTQMGQEVILRCVPISNHLYFYWYRQILGQKVEFLVSFYNNEISEKSEIFDDQFSVERPDGSNFTLKIRSTKLEDSAMYFCASRDIRQGFGYTFGSGTRLTVV.

For the CDR3, the DNA is TGTGCCAGCAGTTTATCGCCATACGGCGAGCAGTACTTC. Translating it yields CASSLSPYGEQYF. The chain couples TRBV27 to TRBJ2-7; D is unresolved. The CDR3 totals 13 residues. The germline CDR1 and CDR2 sequences are MNHEY and SMNVEV (reference sequence). Trimming shortened V by 0 bases and J by 6 bases, and 9 bases separated the two germline ends.

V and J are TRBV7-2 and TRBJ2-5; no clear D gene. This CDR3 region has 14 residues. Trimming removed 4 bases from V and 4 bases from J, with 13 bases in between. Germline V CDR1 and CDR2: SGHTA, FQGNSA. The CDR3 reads CASSSPNSPETQYF. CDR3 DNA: TGTGCCAGCAGCTCCCCAAATAGCCCAGAGACCCAGTACTTC.

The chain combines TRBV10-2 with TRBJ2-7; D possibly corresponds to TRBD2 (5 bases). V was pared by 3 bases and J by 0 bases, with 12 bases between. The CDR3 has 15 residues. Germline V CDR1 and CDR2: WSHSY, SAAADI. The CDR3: CASSDTGKSSYEQYF. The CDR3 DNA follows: TGCGCCAGCAGTGACACGGGAAAGTCCTCCTACGAGCAGTACTTC.

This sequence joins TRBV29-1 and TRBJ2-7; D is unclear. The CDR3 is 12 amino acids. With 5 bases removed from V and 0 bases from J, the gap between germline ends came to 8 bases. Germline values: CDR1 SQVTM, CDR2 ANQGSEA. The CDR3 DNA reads TGCAGCGTTAAAGGCATCTCCTACGAGCAGTACTTC. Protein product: CSVKGISYEQYF.

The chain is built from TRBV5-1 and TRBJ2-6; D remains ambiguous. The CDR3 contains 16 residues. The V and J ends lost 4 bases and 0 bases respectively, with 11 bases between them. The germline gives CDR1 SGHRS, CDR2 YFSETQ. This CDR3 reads CASSQEVFSGANVLTF. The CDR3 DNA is TGCGCCAGCAGCCAAGAGGTATTCTCTGGGGCCAACGTCCTGACTTTC.